The T cell receptor (beta chain) described here comes from a study of blood T cell repertoires in COVID-19. The CDR3 contains 16 residues. V was pared by 2 bases and J by 1 base, with 17 bases between. Germline V gene data show CDR1 as GTSNPN and CDR2 as SVGIG (reference sequence). The table came from immunoSEQ multiplex PCR; TCRdb's copy has only in-frame clones and leaves some out. Among some 140,000 clones listed, about 80% were seen once. Sequencing was carried out using peripheral blood. The chain links TRBV30 to TRBJ1-1; D unclear. This receptor was obtained from a human donor in a cohort sampled during active COVID-19. The CDR3 spells CAWSRWGKGENTEAFF. The CDR3 nucleotides are TGTGCCTGGAGTAGGTGGGGTAAGGGAGAGAACACTGAAGCTTTCTTT.